The present entry profiles one T cell receptor beta chain with its context. TCRdb's table, derived via immunoSEQ multiplex PCR, lists solely in-frame clones and lacks some. The repertoire holds roughly 66,000 clones, with more than 90% as singletons. These data are taken from a study of Tregs in tolerant kidney transplant recipients. CD4+CD25+CD127- Tregs, CD4+CD25- non-Tregs, CD4 and CD8 cells were sorted. From germline, CDR1 is LNHDA and CDR2 SQIVND (reference sequence). The CDR3 has 14 residues. With V trimmed by 10 bases and J by 0 bases, 6 bases remained unmatched. The chain recombines TRBV19 with TRBJ1-2; 9 nucleotides align to TRBD1. Specimen: CD8+ T cells from blood, collected before the transplant. The TCR comes from a human donor who received a combined kidney and bone marrow transplant. The CDR3: CANRNRGPNYGYTF. CDR3 DNA: TGTGCCAACCGAAACAGGGGGCCTAACTATGGCTACACCTTC.